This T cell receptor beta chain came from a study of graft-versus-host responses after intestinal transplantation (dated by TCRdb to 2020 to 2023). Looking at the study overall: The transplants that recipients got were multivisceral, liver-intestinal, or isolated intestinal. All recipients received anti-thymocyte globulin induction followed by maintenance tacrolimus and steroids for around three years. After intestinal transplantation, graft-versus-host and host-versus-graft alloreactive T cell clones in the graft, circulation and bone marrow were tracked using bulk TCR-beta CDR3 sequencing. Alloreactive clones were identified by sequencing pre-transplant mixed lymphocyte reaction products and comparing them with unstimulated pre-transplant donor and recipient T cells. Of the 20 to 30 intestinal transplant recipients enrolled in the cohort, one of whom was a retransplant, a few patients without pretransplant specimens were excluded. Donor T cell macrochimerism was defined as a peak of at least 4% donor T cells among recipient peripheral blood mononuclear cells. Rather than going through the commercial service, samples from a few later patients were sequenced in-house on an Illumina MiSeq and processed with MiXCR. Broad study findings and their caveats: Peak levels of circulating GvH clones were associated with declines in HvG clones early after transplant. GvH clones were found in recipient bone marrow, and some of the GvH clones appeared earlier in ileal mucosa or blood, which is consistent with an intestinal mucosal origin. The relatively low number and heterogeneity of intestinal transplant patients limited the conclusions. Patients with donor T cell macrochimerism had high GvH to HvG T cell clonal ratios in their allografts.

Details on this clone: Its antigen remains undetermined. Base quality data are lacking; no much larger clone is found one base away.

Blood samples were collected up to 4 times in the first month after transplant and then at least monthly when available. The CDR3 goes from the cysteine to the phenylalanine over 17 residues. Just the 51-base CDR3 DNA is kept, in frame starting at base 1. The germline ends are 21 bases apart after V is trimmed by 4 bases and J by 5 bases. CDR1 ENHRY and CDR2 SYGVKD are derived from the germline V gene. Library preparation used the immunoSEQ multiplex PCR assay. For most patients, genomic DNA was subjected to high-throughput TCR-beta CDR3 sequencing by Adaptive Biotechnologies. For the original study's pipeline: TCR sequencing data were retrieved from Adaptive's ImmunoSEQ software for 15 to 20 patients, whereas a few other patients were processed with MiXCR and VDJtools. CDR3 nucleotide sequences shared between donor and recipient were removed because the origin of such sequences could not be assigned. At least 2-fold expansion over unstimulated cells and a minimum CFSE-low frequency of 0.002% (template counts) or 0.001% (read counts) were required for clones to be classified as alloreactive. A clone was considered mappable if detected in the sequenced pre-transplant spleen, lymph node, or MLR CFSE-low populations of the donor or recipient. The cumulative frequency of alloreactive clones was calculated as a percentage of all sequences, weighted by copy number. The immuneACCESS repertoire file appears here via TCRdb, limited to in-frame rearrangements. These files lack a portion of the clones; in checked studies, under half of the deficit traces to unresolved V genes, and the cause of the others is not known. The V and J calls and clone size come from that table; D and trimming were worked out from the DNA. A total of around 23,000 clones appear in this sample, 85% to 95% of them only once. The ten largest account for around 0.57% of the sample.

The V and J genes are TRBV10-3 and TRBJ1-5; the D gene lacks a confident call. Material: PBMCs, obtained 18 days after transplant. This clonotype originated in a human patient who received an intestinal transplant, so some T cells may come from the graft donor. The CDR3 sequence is CAISAVTRPGSDQPQHF. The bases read TGTGCCATCAGTGCAGTAACCCGACCAGGTTCCGATCAGCCCCAGCATTTT.